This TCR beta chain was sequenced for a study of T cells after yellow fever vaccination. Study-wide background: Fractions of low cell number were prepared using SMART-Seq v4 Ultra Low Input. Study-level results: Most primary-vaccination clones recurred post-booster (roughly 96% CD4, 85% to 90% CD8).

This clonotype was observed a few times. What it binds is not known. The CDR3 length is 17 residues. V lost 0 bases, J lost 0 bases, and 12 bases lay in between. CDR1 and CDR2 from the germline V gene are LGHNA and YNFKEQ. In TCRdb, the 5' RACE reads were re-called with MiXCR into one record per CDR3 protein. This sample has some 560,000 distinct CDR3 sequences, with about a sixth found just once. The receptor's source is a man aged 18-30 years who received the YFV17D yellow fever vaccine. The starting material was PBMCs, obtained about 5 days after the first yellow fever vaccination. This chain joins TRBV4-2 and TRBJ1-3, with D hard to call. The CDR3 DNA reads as TGTGCCAGCAGCCAAGATCCACCTGGGCGCTCTGGAAACACCATATATTTT. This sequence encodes CASSQDPPGRSGNTIYF.